Shown below are 14 T cell receptor beta chains from a single sample sequenced in a study of T cell repertoires in cytomegalovirus infection. For these receptors, no antigen is known. One entry per CDR3 protein results from TCRdb running MiXCR on the reads. The table includes hundreds of thousands of distinct CDR3 sequences, around 30% detected once. The sequenced sample was cultured PBMCs, obtained from culture after CMV antigen stimulation. Receptor source: a human donor in good health (CMV status not recorded). Some clones in this sample may be carry-over from other donors' samples.

This clonotype was counted many times. Germline and junction disagree at one end, which may indicate a read error. In nucleotides, the CDR3 is TGTGCCAGCAGCTTAGTGGCGGGAGCGGGGGATACGCGGTATTTT. Translation: CASSLVAGAGDTRYF. The rearrangement joins TRBV7-2 to TRBJ2-3; 8 nucleotides match TRBD2. There are 15 residues in the CDR3. CDR1 and CDR2 from the germline V gene are SGHTA and FQGNSA.

This chain joins TRBV12-3 or TRBV12-4 and TRBJ2-3, with D hard to call. This CDR3 has 14 amino acids. Trimming removed 1 base at V and 6 bases at J, with 11 bases between. As DNA, the CDR3 is TGTGCCAGCAGTTTAGGGTCCGGGCGGGATACGCAGTATTTT. Translating gives CASSLGSGRDTQYF.

This clonotype was recorded a few times. The chain couples TRBV23-1 to TRBJ2-7; TRBD1 is a possible D gene (5 bases). TRBV23-1 is reported as an ORF; its role is uncertain. The CDR3 length is 12 residues. The V and J ends lost 7 bases and 2 bases respectively, with 9 bases between them. The CDR3 sequence is CASKWGTYEQYF. In DNA, the CDR3 is TGCGCCAGCAAATGGGGCACCTACGAGCAGTACTTC.

The chain couples TRBV7-9 to TRBJ2-7, with 9 bases that match TRBD2. J gave up 6 bases and V 5 bases, and 20 bases lay outside the gene matches. Germline CDR1 is SEHNR and CDR2 is FQNEAQ (reference sequence). The CDR3 is made up of 18 amino acids. In nucleotides, the CDR3 is TGTGCCAGCAGCCCAACACAGGGTTCAAGCGGGAGGATCTCCGAGCAGTACTTC. Amino acid sequence: CASSPTQGSSGRISEQYF.

The V and J genes are TRBV20-1 and TRBJ2-1; TRBD2 aligns across 10 bases. V was clipped by 3 bases and J by 6 bases; unmatched bases: 11. The germline V gene encodes CDR1 DFQATT and CDR2 SNEGSKA (reference sequence). The CDR3 loop spans 16 amino acids. DNA of the CDR3: TGCAGTGCTAGTCGAGCTAGCGGGGGCGGAGGCAATGAGCAGTTCTTC. This encodes CSASRASGGGGNEQFF.

J is TRBJ2-1 and V is TRBV6-2 or TRBV6-3; 10 nucleotides agree with TRBD1. The CDR3 runs to 14 residues. Trimming took 6 bases from V and 8 from J; bases not matched to a gene: 7. Germline CDR1 and CDR2: MNHEY and SVGEGT. CDR3 in amino acids: CASRPRQGADEQFF. The CDR3 DNA sequence: TGTGCCAGCAGACCCAGACAGGGGGCAGATGAGCAGTTCTTC.

The table lists this clonotype with a few counts. The chain uses TRBV6-2 or TRBV6-3 and TRBJ2-1, with D unclear. In germline, CDR1 is MNHEY, CDR2 SVGEGT. The CDR3 length is 13 residues. The V end lost 2 bases, the J end lost 9 bases, and 11 bases lay between the germline ends. CDR3 in amino acids: CASSYLRPLEQFF. The CDR3 DNA is TGTGCCAGCAGTTACCTTCGGCCACTTGAGCAGTTCTTC.

The table lists this clonotype with a few counts. V is TRBV7-8 and J is TRBJ2-7, with D possibly TRBD2 on 5 matching bases. This CDR3 contains 15 residues. Germline values: CDR1 SGHVS, CDR2 FQNEAQ. The ends were cut back, 5 bases at V and 5 bases at J, with 19 bases in the middle. Here the CDR3 DNA reads TGTGCCAGCAGCCCTTCGTCGGGAACTATCCACGAGCAGTACGTC. The encoded protein is CASSPSSGTIHEQYV.

The chain employs TRBV7-2 and TRBJ2-7, with D possibly TRBD2 on 7 matching bases. The CDR3 loop spans 15 amino acids. The germline gives CDR1 SGHTA, CDR2 FQGNSA. Trimming left V 1 base short and J 4 bases short, with 14 bases between. The DNA of the CDR3 is TGTGCCAGCAGCTTAGATACAGGGAGGGGTTACGAGCAGTACTTC. Residues: CASSLDTGRGYEQYF.

This clonotype occurred a few times. This chain connects TRBV5-5 to TRBJ2-1; no reliable D call. The CDR3 contains 15 residues. Germline V CDR1 and CDR2: SGHKS, YYEKEE (reference sequence). V was pared by 5 bases and J by 1 base, with 13 bases between. DNA of the CDR3: TGTGCCAGCAGTTTAGACACAGTTTCCTACAATGAGCAGTTCTTC. Protein product: CASSLDTVSYNEQFF. Full variable domain (remainder filled in from reference TRBV5-5 and TRBJ2-1): DAGVTQSPTHLIKTRGQQVTLRCSPISGHKSVSWYQQVLGQGPQFIFQYYEKEERGRGNFPDRFSARQFPNYSSELNVNALLLGDSALYLCASSLDTVSYNEQFFGPGTRLTVL.

This clonotype was seen only a few times. V is TRBV4-3 and J is TRBJ1-1; D gene unclear. Germline V gene lookup returns CDR1 LGHNA and CDR2 YSLEER. The CDR3 runs to 14 residues. V was trimmed by 5 bases and J by 6 bases, leaving 16 bases between them. The chain's CDR3 is CASSYDFSGAEAFF. CDR3 in DNA: TGCGCCAGCAGCTACGATTTTAGTGGGGCTGAAGCTTTCTTT.

V usage is TRBV29-1 and J usage is TRBJ2-3; the match to TRBD2 covers 10 bases. The CDR3 contains 14 residues. V shed 4 bases and J 0 bases; nucleotides not matched to a gene: 1. Germline V gene lookup returns CDR1 SQVTM and CDR2 ANQGSEA. The DNA of the CDR3 is TGCAGCGTTGTAGCGGGAGGTAGCACAGATACGCAGTATTTT. It yields the protein CSVVAGGSTDTQYF.

The gene calls are TRBV12-3 or TRBV12-4 and TRBJ1-4; a possible D gene is TRBD1 (5 bases). V was pared by 5 bases and J by 10 bases, with 23 bases between. This CDR3 contains 16 residues. The CDR3 spells CASSPHPPGPLLKLFF. CDR3 DNA: TGTGCCAGCAGTCCTCACCCCCCGGGACCCTTGTTAAAACTGTTTTTT.

This chain connects TRBV7-2 to TRBJ2-3, with 7 positions matching TRBD1. This CDR3 spans 13 amino acids. The V segment lost 5 bases and the J segment 4 bases; nucleotides outside the gene matches: 3. CDR1 and CDR2 from the germline V gene are SGHTA and FQGNSA. As DNA, the CDR3 is TGTGCCAGCAGCAAAACAGGGGCAGATACGCAGTATTTT. It yields the protein CASSKTGADTQYF.